This is a list of T cell receptor beta chains from one sample in a study of cytomegalovirus exposure and HLA in healthy donors. The method was immunoSEQ multiplex PCR; TCRdb's version includes in-frame clones alone and lacks a portion of them. The sample shows about 82,000 clones, 85% to 95% of them seen only once. The sequenced sample was PBMCs. Source of these receptors: a man aged 18 to 29 in good health and CMV-seronegative. CDR3s leave out the opening cysteine and the closing phenylalanine or tryptophan. A D gene is named only where the DNA matches it firmly.

D gene: NA
V gene: TRBV9
J gene: TRBJ2-5
CDR3 protein: ASSPRPQETQY

D gene: TRBD1
V gene: TRBV6-5
J gene: TRBJ2-7
CDR3 protein: ASSYLRTGSRYEQY

D gene: NA
V gene: TRBV7-8
J gene: TRBJ1-1
CDR3 protein: ASSPRAGRFRVNTEAF

D gene: NA
V gene: TRBV27
J gene: TRBJ1-5
CDR3 protein: ASSLFARQPQH

D gene: NA
V gene: TRBV5-4
J gene: TRBJ1-1
CDR3 protein: ASSVNKGGVSTEAF

D gene: NA
V gene: TRBV10-1
J gene: TRBJ2-7
CDR3 protein: ASSSPKSSYEQY

D gene: NA
V gene: TRBV18
J gene: TRBJ1-1
CDR3 protein: ASSPSRGTEAF

D gene: NA
V gene: TRBV19
J gene: TRBJ2-6
CDR3 protein: ASSIRGGISGANVLT

D gene: NA
V gene: TRBV10-1
J gene: TRBJ2-1
CDR3 protein: ASSVSGSYNEQF

D gene: NA
V gene: TRBV7-2
J gene: TRBJ1-1
CDR3 protein: ASSFDTIGEAF

D gene: NA
V gene: TRBV6-5
J gene: TRBJ2-1
CDR3 protein: ASSYSQRWNEQF

D gene: NA
V gene: TRBV9
J gene: TRBJ1-2
CDR3 protein: ASSVSPQGGYGYT

D gene: TRBD1
V gene: TRBV5-1
J gene: TRBJ1-4
CDR3 protein: ASSAGQGTVVEKLF

D gene: NA
V gene: TRBV13
J gene: TRBJ2-5
CDR3 protein: ASSLTRVGYQETQY

D gene: NA
V gene: TRBV19
J gene: TRBJ1-3
CDR3 protein: ASRPGFTSSGNTIY

D gene: TRBD2
V gene: TRBV5-4
J gene: TRBJ2-3
CDR3 protein: ASSTRTSGLTDTQY

D gene: TRBD2
V gene: TRBV7-8
J gene: TRBJ2-5
CDR3 protein: ASSFPPSGTQETQY

D gene: NA
V gene: TRBV10-3
J gene: TRBJ2-3
CDR3 protein: AISESRLVLTDTQY

D gene: TRBD1
V gene: TRBV11-2
J gene: TRBJ1-4
CDR3 protein: ASSLRRDRVEKLF

D gene: TRBD1
V gene: TRBV7-9
J gene: TRBJ2-5
CDR3 protein: ASSSRGPGGLFRETQY

D gene: NA
V gene: TRBV19
J gene: TRBJ2-3
CDR3 protein: ASSVQGSTDTQY

D gene: NA
V gene: TRBV7-9
J gene: TRBJ1-2
CDR3 protein: ASSLALGLQDYT

D gene: NA
V gene: TRBV5-1
J gene: TRBJ2-3
CDR3 protein: ASSLAVSASTDTQY

D gene: NA
V gene: TRBV6-5
J gene: TRBJ2-7
CDR3 protein: ASSYSGARYEQY

D gene: NA
V gene: TRBV6-1
J gene: TRBJ2-7
CDR3 protein: ASSEQKYEQY

D gene: NA
V gene: TRBV27
J gene: TRBJ2-3
CDR3 protein: ASSFLPTRSLTDTQY

D gene: NA
V gene: TRBV14
J gene: TRBJ1-2
CDR3 protein: ASTSRQANYGYT

D gene: NA
V gene: TRBV21-1
J gene: TRBJ1-6
CDR3 protein: ASSNYRGRRTNSPLH

D gene: NA
V gene: TRBV11-2
J gene: TRBJ1-2
CDR3 protein: ASSGRWVGAYGYT

D gene: TRBD1
V gene: TRBV5-4
J gene: TRBJ1-1
CDR3 protein: ASSYGTGPAF

D gene: NA
V gene: TRBV11-2
J gene: TRBJ1-4
CDR3 protein: ASSLGGAPEKLF

D gene: TRBD1
V gene: TRBV6-5
J gene: TRBJ1-2
CDR3 protein: ASSYATGGTPYGYT

D gene: NA
V gene: TRBV27
J gene: TRBJ1-2
CDR3 protein: ASSFLTELNYGYT